One sample yielded the 20 T cell receptor beta chains listed below, sequenced in a study of beta chain features in type 1 diabetes. The whole isolated RNA underwent reverse transcription, so sequencing captured expressed TCRB transcripts. Libraries were prepared by immunoSEQ multiplex PCR; TCRdb keeps only in-frame clonotypes and omits some of them. The sample yields hundreds of thousands of clones, 30% seen once. The specimen was naive CD4+ T cells from blood. Receptor source: a man aged 18 to 29 in good health.

This clone was recorded a few times. The rearrangement joins TRBV5-1 to TRBJ1-4; unclear D gene. The CDR3 spans 15 residues. Germline loops: CDR1 SGHRS, CDR2 YFSETQ. Trimming shortened V by 1 base and J by 0 bases, and 7 bases separated the two germline ends. The CDR3 nucleotides read TGCGCCAGCAGCTTGCCACAAACAACTAATGAAAAACTGTTTTTT. This gives the protein CASSLPQTTNEKLFF.

This clone has more than one count but fewer than ten. The chain employs TRBV4-1 and TRBJ2-1, with D unclear. The CDR3 consists of 17 residues. Trimming pared 0 bases from V and 0 bases from J, leaving 12 bases between. Germline V lookup: CDR1 MGHRA, CDR2 YSYEKL. CDR3 protein: CASSQDQRRSSYNEQFF. As DNA, the CDR3 is TGCGCCAGCAGCCAAGATCAGAGACGGAGCTCCTACAATGAGCAGTTCTTC.

The chain recombines TRBV9 with TRBJ2-7; either TRBD1 or TRBD2 may fit D (6 bases each). The germline V gene encodes CDR1 SGDLS and CDR2 YYNGEE. The ends were cut back, 4 bases at V and 0 bases at J, with 14 bases in the middle. CDR3 length equals 15 residues. DNA of the CDR3: TGTGCCAGCAGCTCCGGGGGCGCGGGCTCCTACGAGCAGTACTTC. It translates to CASSSGGAGSYEQYF.

Concerning this clone itself: At one end, the junction sequence differs from germline, possibly due to a read error. The rearrangement joins TRBV29-1 to TRBJ2-4; D remains ambiguous. The CDR3 length is 10 residues. Germline V gene data show CDR1 as SQVTM and CDR2 as ANQGSEA. The CDR3, as DNA: TGCAGCGTTGAAACCCTCCCCGCTAACTTC. Its translation is CSVETLPANF. The full variable domain, with the rest looked up from reference TRBV29-1 and TRBJ2-4, is SAVISQKPSRDICQRGTSLTIQCQVDSQVTMMFWYRQQPGQSLTLIATANQGSEATYESGFVIDKFPISRPNLTFSTLTVSNMSPEDSSIYLCSVETLPANFGAGTRLSVL.

This clone was observed once. The V call is TRBV7-2, the J call TRBJ2-1, with D hard to call. Deletions cut 5 bases from V and 7 bases from J, with 15 bases between. Looked up from germline, CDR1 is SGHTA and CDR2 is FQGNSA. The CDR3 loop spans 14 amino acids. For the CDR3, the DNA is TGTGCCAGCAGCCACACAGAGTCCTTAAATGAGCAGTTCTTC. Translated, it gives CASSHTESLNEQFF.

This clone was counted a single time. The CDR3 protein is CSVGPSGPEEQYF. CDR3 nucleotide sequence: TGCAGCGTTGGTCCTAGCGGCCCTGAGGAGCAGTACTTC. This chain uses TRBV29-1 with TRBJ2-7; TRBD2 matches 7 bases. The CDR3 extends over 13 amino acids. Germline V lookup: CDR1 SQVTM, CDR2 ANQGSEA. Trimming at V came to 4 bases and at J to 7 bases, leaving 10 bases not matched to a gene.

The rearrangement joins TRBV19 to TRBJ2-3; 10 positions match TRBD2. V was pared by 11 bases and J by 4 bases, with 6 bases of the junction left unmatched. CDR1 is LNHDA and CDR2 is SQIVND in the germline V gene (reference sequence). The CDR3 has 13 residues. The CDR3 DNA reads as TGTGCCGGATCCCTAGCGGGAGCAGATACGCAGTATTTT. Translation gives CAGSLAGADTQYF.

J is TRBJ2-2 and V is TRBV29-1, with 12 positions matching TRBD2. In germline, CDR1 is SQVTM, CDR2 ANQGSEA. Unmatched junction bases numbered 3, after V lost 7 bases and J lost 6 bases. CDR3 length equals 13 residues. CDR3 sequence (DNA): TGCAGCGCTAGACTAGCGGGGGCCGGGGAGCTGTTTTTT. Protein: CSARLAGAGELFF.

In this sample, this clone turned up a few times. The J gene is TRBJ2-5, the V gene TRBV6-1, with 9 bases identical to TRBD2. The CDR3 sequence is 15 residues long. V lost 4 bases and J lost 4; bases outside the gene matches: 7. Germline V CDR1 and CDR2: MNHNS, SASEGT. The CDR3 sequence is CASSGQLAGAETQYF. The CDR3, as DNA: TGTGCCAGCAGTGGCCAACTAGCGGGTGCAGAGACCCAGTACTTC.

This clone was found a few times. The identical CDR3 is also encoded by other nucleotide sequences in the sample. This chain connects TRBV30 to TRBJ1-2; 8 nucleotides agree with TRBD1. J was trimmed by 3 bases and V by 2 bases; bases with no gene match: 5. CDR1 is GTSNPN and CDR2 is SVGIG in the germline V gene (reference sequence). The CDR3 extends over 14 amino acids. In DNA form, the CDR3 reads TGTGCCTGGAGTCTAGACAGGGGTTACTATGGCTACACCTTC. It specifies CAWSLDRGYYGYTF.

The chain uses TRBV2 and TRBJ2-1; 8 bases align to TRBD2. V shed 6 bases, J shed 4 bases, and the junction held 8 bases outside the gene matches. Per germline, CDR1 SNHLY and CDR2 FYNNEI. The CDR3 extends over 15 amino acids. The CDR3 DNA sequence: TGTGCCAGCAGACTTCCTAGCGGGTTATACAATGAGCAGTTCTTC. It encodes CASRLPSGLYNEQFF.

This clone was seen more than once but under ten times. The gene calls are TRBV2 and TRBJ1-5; the match to TRBD1 covers 8 bases. The CDR3 has 13 residues. The germline gives CDR1 SNHLY, CDR2 FYNNEI. V shed 5 bases and J 3 bases; nucleotides not matched to a gene: 0. CDR3 region: CASSQGANQPQHF. The CDR3 DNA is TGTGCCAGCAGTCAGGGGGCCAATCAGCCCCAGCATTTT.

This clone was detected only a few times. V and J are TRBV11-2 and TRBJ2-1; D possibly corresponds to TRBD2 (6 bases). V dropped 2 bases and J dropped 6 bases, with 17 bases sitting between them. The germline CDR1 and CDR2 sequences are SGHAT and FQNNGV. This CDR3 comprises 16 residues. The CDR3 DNA sequence: TGTGCCAGCAGCTTATTCAGCGGGCAGGCACCCAATGAGCAGTTCTTC. Protein sequence: CASSLFSGQAPNEQFF.

The rearrangement uses TRBV7-9 and TRBJ2-7; possibly TRBD2 for D (6 bases). V was shortened by 5 bases and J by 12 bases, with 17 bases between the two germline ends. This CDR3 contains 12 residues. The germline CDR1 and CDR2 sequences are SEHNR and FQNEAQ (reference sequence). The CDR3 region is CASSNPGLEWYF. In DNA, the CDR3 is TGTGCCAGCAGCAACCCGGGACTGGAGTGGTACTTC.

The chain joins TRBV2 to TRBJ2-6, with D hard to call. The CDR3 contains 14 residues. Deletions cut 7 bases from V and 0 bases from J, with 7 bases between. Per the germline V gene, CDR1 is SNHLY and CDR2 is FYNNEI. The DNA of the CDR3 is TGTGCCAGCATGAGGTTCTCTGGGGCCAACGTCCTGACTTTC. The encoded protein is CASMRFSGANVLTF. Filled out from reference TRBV2 and TRBJ2-6, the complete variable domain reads EPEVTQTPSHQVTQMGQEVILRCVPISNHLYFYWYRQILGQKVEFLVSFYNNEISEKSEIFDDQFSVERPDGSNFTLKIRSTKLEDSAMYFCASMRFSGANVLTFGAGSRLTVL.

A word on this clone: The same CDR3 arises from other DNA sequences in this sample as well. J is TRBJ1-1 and V is TRBV30; D call uncertain. The CDR3 sequence is 13 residues long. Germline V gene lookup returns CDR1 GTSNPN and CDR2 SVGIG (reference sequence). Deletions cut 0 bases from V and 2 bases from J, with 7 bases between. CDR3 DNA sequence: TGTGCCTGGAGTGTGTTGGGAAACACTGAAGCTTTCTTT. It specifies CAWSVLGNTEAFF. The whole variable domain, remainder taken from reference TRBV30 and TRBJ1-1, is SQTIHQWPATLVQPVGSPLSLECTVEGTSNPNLYWYRQAAGRGLQLLFYSVGIGQISSEVPQNLSASRPQDRQFILSSKKLLLSDSGFYLCAWSVLGNTEAFFGQGTRLTVV.

This clone appeared a few times. In DNA form, the CDR3 reads TGTGCCTGGGCAGGGACTAGCGGAAAATACAATGAGCAGTTCTTC. It yields the protein CAWAGTSGKYNEQFF. The rearrangement uses TRBV30 and TRBJ2-1, with 11 bases aligning to TRBD2. The CDR3 has 15 residues. The V segment lost 5 bases and the J segment 4 bases; nucleotides outside the gene matches: 7. Germline V CDR1 and CDR2: GTSNPN, SVGIG (reference sequence).

CDR3: CASSAMGLAGNGEQFF. CDR3 in DNA: TGTGCCAGCAGCGCTATGGGACTAGCGGGAAATGGTGAGCAGTTCTTC. This sequence joins TRBV9 and TRBJ2-1; 13 nucleotides agree with TRBD2. Germline V lookup: CDR1 SGDLS, CDR2 YYNGEE. Germline trimming cut 3 bases from V and 9 bases from J; bases unmatched to any gene: 9. The CDR3 extends over 16 amino acids.

This clone was counted a few times. CDR3 sequence: CASSSGSPYEQYF. The CDR3, as DNA: TGTGCCAGCAGTTCGGGGTCACCCTACGAGCAGTACTTC. This chain connects TRBV6-5 to TRBJ2-7, with D possibly being TRBD2 (5 bases). The germline V gene encodes CDR1 MNHEY and CDR2 SVGAGI. Between the trimmed V and J ends, which lost 4 bases and 2 bases, there was a span of 9 bases. This CDR3 is built from 13 residues.

This chain links TRBV10-3 with TRBJ1-2; 8 nucleotides align to TRBD1. After removal of 0 bases from V and 4 bases from J, the junction contained 4 bases not matched to a gene. The CDR3 covers 15 residues. Germline-derived CDR1 and CDR2 are ENHRY and SYGVKD. CDR3 nucleotides: TGTGCCATCAGTGAGTCTCCAGGGGGCGGCTATGGCTACACCTTC. It yields the protein CAISESPGGGYGYTF.